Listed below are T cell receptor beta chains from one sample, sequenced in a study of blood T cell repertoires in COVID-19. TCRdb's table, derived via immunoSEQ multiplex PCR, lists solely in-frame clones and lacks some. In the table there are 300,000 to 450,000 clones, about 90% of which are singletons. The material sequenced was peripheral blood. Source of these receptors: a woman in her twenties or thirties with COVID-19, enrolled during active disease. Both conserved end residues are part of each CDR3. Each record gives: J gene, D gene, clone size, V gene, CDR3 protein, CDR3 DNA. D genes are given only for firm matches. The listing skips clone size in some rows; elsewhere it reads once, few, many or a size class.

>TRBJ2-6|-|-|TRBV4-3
CASSQEAFSGANVLTF
TGCGCCAGCAGCCAAGAGGCCTTCTCTGGGGCCAACGTCCTGACTTTC
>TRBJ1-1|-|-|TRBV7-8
CASSQKTGVTEAFF
TGTGCCAGCAGCCAGAAGACAGGAGTCACTGAAGCTTTCTTT
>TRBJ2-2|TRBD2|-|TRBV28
CASSSPPSGIYTGELFF
TGTGCCAGCAGTTCCCCCCCTAGCGGGATATACACCGGGGAGCTGTTTTTT
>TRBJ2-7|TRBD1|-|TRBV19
CASSDRGSSEQYF
TGTGCCAGTAGCGACAGGGGATCTTCCGAGCAGTACTTC
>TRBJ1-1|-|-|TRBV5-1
CASRSSPGVNTEAFF
TGCGCCAGCAGATCGTCACCAGGGGTGAACACTGAAGCTTTCTTT
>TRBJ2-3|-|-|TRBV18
CASSRRADYTDTQYF
TGTGCCAGCTCAAGGAGGGCAGATTACACAGATACGCAGTATTTT
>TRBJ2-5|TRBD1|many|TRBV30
CAWSVGGQTQYF
TGTGCCTGGAGTGTAGGGGGCCAGACCCAGTACTTC
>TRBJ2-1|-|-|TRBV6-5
CASKTSSYNEQFF
TGTGCCAGCAAAACAAGCTCCTACAATGAGCAGTTCTTC
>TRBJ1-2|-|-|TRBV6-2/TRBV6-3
CASSRTVDYGYTF
TGTGCCAGCAGTCGGACAGTAGACTATGGCTACACCTTC
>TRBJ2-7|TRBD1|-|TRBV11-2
CASQKGAGTGLNEQYF
TGTGCCAGTCAGAAGGGAGCGGGGACAGGGCTAAATGAGCAGTACTTC
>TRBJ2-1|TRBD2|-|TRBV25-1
CASRGLAGSEQFF
TGTGCCAGCAGGGGACTAGCGGGAAGTGAGCAGTTCTTC
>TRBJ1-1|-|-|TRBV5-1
CASSLARDTEAFF
TGCGCCAGCAGCTTGGCCAGGGACACTGAAGCTTTCTTT
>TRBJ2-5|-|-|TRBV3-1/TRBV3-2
CASSLGPFPQYF
TGTGCCAGCAGCCTTGGGCCCTTCCCCCAGTACTTC
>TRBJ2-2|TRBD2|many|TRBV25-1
CAQGLAGAPGELFF
TGTGCCCAGGGACTAGCGGGAGCCCCCGGGGAGCTGTTTTTT
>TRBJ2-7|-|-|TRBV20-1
CSAKGAYEQYF
TGCAGTGCTAAGGGAGCCTACGAGCAGTACTTC
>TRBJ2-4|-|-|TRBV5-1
CASSLDRAKNIQYF
TGCGCCAGCAGCTTGGACAGAGCCAAAAACATTCAGTACTTC
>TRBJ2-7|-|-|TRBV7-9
CASSLGGPYEQYF
TGTGCCAGCAGCTTAGGGGGGCCCTACGAGCAGTACTTC
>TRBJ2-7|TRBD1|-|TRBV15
CATSFRTGGLYEQYF
TGTGCCACCAGCTTCCGGACAGGGGGCCTTTACGAGCAGTACTTC
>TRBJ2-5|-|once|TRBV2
CASSGPPLGKTQYF
TGTGCCAGCAGTGGTCCCCCCCTCGGGAAGACCCAGTACTTC
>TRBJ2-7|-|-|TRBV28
CASSLMWQVGAEQYF
TGTGCCAGCAGTTTAATGTGGCAGGTAGGGGCCGAGCAGTACTTC
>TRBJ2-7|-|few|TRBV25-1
CASSDRMGGYEQYF
TGTGCCAGCAGTGATAGGATGGGGGGATACGAGCAGTACTTC
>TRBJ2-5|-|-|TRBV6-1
CASSPGVRETQYF
TGTGCCAGCAGTCCCGGGGTTCGAGAGACCCAGTACTTC
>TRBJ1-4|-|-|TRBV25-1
CASSETGDRGHEKLFF
TGTGCCAGCAGTGAAACGGGGGACCGCGGGCATGAAAAACTGTTTTTT
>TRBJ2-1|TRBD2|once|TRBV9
CASSVRLAAYNEQFF
TGTGCCAGCAGCGTCAGACTAGCGGCCTACAATGAGCAGTTCTTC
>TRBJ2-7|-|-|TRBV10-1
CASSDQSYEQYF
TGCGCCAGCAGTGATCAGTCCTACGAGCAGTACTTC
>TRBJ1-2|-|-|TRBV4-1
CASTSTERRYGYTF
TGCGCCAGCACCTCGACGGAGCGACGCTATGGCTACACCTTC
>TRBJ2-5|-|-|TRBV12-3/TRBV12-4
CASSPQSEETQYF
TGTGCCAGCAGCCCCCAGTCAGAAGAGACCCAGTACTTC
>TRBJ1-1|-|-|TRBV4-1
CASSQEGTGGTEAFF
TGCGCCAGCAGCCAAGAAGGGACGGGAGGCACTGAAGCTTTCTTT
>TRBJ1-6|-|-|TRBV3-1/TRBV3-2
CASSQDWRSSYNSPLHF
TGTGCCAGCAGCCAAGATTGGCGGAGCTCCTATAATTCACCCCTCCACTTT
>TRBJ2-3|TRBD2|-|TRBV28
CASSLVIAGEDTQYF
TGTGCCAGCAGTTTGGTAATAGCGGGTGAGGATACGCAGTATTTT
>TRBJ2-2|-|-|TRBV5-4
CASSAGAGPLKTGELFF
TGTGCCAGCAGCGCGGGGGCGGGGCCGCTTAAGACCGGGGAGCTGTTTTTT
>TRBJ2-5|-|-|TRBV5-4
CATRTGPGETQYF
TGTGCCACCCGTACAGGGCCGGGGGAGACCCAGTACTTC
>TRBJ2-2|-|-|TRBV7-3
CASSPQGTGELFF
TGTGCCAGCAGCCCACAGGGAACCGGGGAGCTGTTTTTT
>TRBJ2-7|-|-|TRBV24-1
CATSDPPPGYEQYF
TGTGCCACCAGTGACCCCCCTCCCGGGTACGAGCAGTACTTC
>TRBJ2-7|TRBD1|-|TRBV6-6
CASSRDSSEQYF
TGTGCCAGCAGCCGGGACAGCTCCGAGCAGTACTTC
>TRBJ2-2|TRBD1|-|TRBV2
CASSNSRMGQDYGGELFF
TGTGCCAGCAGCAATTCTCGAATGGGACAGGATTACGGCGGGGAGCTGTTTTTT
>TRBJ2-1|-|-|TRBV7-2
CASSFRQDNEQFF
TGTGCCAGCAGCTTCCGGCAGGACAATGAGCAGTTCTTC
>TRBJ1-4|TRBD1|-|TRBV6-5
CASSYARGRANEKLFF
TGTGCCAGCAGTTACGCGAGGGGGCGGGCTAATGAAAAACTGTTTTTT
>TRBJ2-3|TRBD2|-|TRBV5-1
CASSPAVLASRDTQYF
TGCGCCAGCAGCCCCGCCGTACTAGCGAGTCGAGATACGCAGTATTTT
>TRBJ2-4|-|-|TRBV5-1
CASSLIGGDTEF
TGCGCCAGCAGTCTTATTGGGGGGGACACGGAGTTC
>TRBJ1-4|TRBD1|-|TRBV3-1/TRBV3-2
CASSLGTGGEKLFF
TGTGCCAGCAGCCTAGGGACAGGGGGTGAAAAACTGTTTTTT
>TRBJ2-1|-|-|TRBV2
CASNVLGSEQFF
TGTGCCAGCAACGTGCTGGGGAGCGAGCAGTTCTTC
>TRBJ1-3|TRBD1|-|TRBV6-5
CASSSTRTGKNTIYF
TGTGCCAGCAGCTCCACACGGACAGGGAAAAACACCATATATTTT
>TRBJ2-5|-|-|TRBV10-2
CASSELGHQETQYF
TGCGCCAGCAGTGAGTTAGGACATCAAGAGACCCAGTACTTC
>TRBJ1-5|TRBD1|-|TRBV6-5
CASSSGGQVQPQHF
TGTGCCAGCAGTTCAGGGGGGCAGGTTCAGCCCCAGCATTTT
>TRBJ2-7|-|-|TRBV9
CASSVPLPRVRPPRQYF
TGTGCCAGCAGCGTACCCTTACCGAGGGTGCGCCCCCCTCGGCAGTACTTC
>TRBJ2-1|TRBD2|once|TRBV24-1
CATSDPGLAGVDEQFF
TGTGCCACCAGTGACCCCGGACTAGCGGGAGTGGATGAGCAGTTCTTC
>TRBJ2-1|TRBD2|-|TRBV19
CASSIVPGGPQEQFF
TGTGCCAGTAGTATAGTCCCGGGAGGGCCCCAAGAGCAGTTCTTC
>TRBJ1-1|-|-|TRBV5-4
CASSFDSSNTEAFF
TGTGCCAGCAGCTTCGACAGCTCGAACACTGAAGCTTTCTTT
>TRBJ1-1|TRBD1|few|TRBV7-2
CASSRTGVTEAFF
TGTGCCAGCAGCCGTACAGGGGTCACTGAAGCTTTCTTT
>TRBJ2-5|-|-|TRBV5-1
CASSLAWDFLLQETQYF
TGCGCCAGCAGCTTGGCCTGGGACTTCCTACTCCAAGAGACCCAGTACTTC
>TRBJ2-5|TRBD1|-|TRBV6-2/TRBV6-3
CASSRTGFQETQYF
TGTGCCAGCAGTCGGACAGGCTTCCAAGAGACCCAGTACTTC
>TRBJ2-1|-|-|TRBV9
CASSVSPRNEQFF
TGTGCCAGCAGCGTATCACCGCGGAATGAGCAGTTCTTC
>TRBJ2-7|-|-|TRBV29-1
CSVTGGTTYEQYF
TGCAGCGTGACAGGAGGCACGACCTACGAGCAGTACTTC
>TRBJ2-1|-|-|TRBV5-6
CASSFPGGQRDEQFF
TGTGCCAGCAGCTTCCCCGGTGGCCAGAGGGATGAGCAGTTCTTC